Listed below are T cell receptor beta chains from one sample, sequenced in a study of T cell repertoires in cytomegalovirus infection. TCRdb itself ran the reads through MiXCR, one entry per CDR3 protein. The sample holds around 300,000 distinct CDR3 sequences, under 30% seen once. Sequenced material: PBMCs. All receptors derive from a human donor in good health (CMV status not recorded). Some clones in this sample may be carry-over from other donors' samples. Each CDR3 is given with its conserved first and last residue. D genes are given only for firm matches. Expanded clones get a size class; other rows say once, few or many, or leave the size out.

d_gene,len,v_gene,j_gene,abundance,CDR3aa,CDR3nt
TRBD1,16,TRBV11-2,TRBJ2-2,-,CASSFWTGIHTGELFF,TGTGCCAGCAGCTTCTGGACAGGGATCCACACCGGGGAGCTGTTTTTT
-,14,TRBV5-1,TRBJ1-2,few,CASSQDSSGYGYTF,TGCGCCAGCAGCCAAGACAGCTCGGGCTATGGCTACACCTTC
TRBD2,16,TRBV11-2,TRBJ2-2,many,CASSQTSGRSPGELFF,TGTGCCAGCAGCCAAACTAGCGGGAGAAGTCCCGGGGAGCTGTTTTTT
TRBD2,17,TRBV7-3,TRBJ2-1,-,CASSSGLAGGLYNEQFF,TGTGCCAGCAGCTCCGGACTAGCGGGAGGACTCTACAATGAGCAGTTCTTC
-,14,TRBV5-6,TRBJ2-3,-,CASSLATETDTQYF,TGTGCCAGCAGCCTGGCGACGGAAACAGATACGCAGTATTTT
-,14,TRBV7-9,TRBJ2-7,few,CASSLEVRTYEQYF,TGTGCCAGCAGCTTAGAGGTTCGGACCTACGAGCAGTACTTC
-,13,TRBV7-9,TRBJ2-5,many,CASSPRAQETQYF,TGTGCCAGCAGCCCCCGGGCCCAAGAGACCCAGTACTTC
-,17,TRBV4-3,TRBJ2-1,-,CASSQEEARGSYNEQFF,TGCGCCAGCAGCCAAGAGGAGGCCAGGGGCTCCTACAATGAGCAGTTCTTC
TRBD1,15,TRBV11-3,TRBJ2-7,many,CASSPAQGAGYEQYF,TGTGCCAGCAGCCCCGCCCAGGGGGCGGGATACGAGCAGTACTTC
TRBD1,13,TRBV30,TRBJ1-1,-,CAWRDRGRTEAFF,TGTGCCTGGAGGGACAGGGGGCGGACTGAAGCTTTCTTT
-,17,TRBV7-2,TRBJ1-2,many,CASSLGPYTGDNYGYTF,TGTGCCAGCAGCTTAGGTCCTTATACAGGCGATAACTATGGCTACACCTTC
-,13,TRBV9,TRBJ2-1,-,CASSRAVGNEQFF,TGTGCCAGCAGCCGGGCAGTAGGCAATGAGCAGTTCTTC
-,17,TRBV24-1,TRBJ2-5,-,CATSDLPGELTGETQYF,TGTGCCACCAGTGATTTACCCGGGGAACTTACCGGAGAGACCCAGTACTTC
-,15,TRBV28,TRBJ1-6,few,CASSLLDRPDSPLHF,TGTGCCAGCAGTTTGTTGGACCGACCGGATTCACCCCTCCACTTT
-,13,TRBV20-1,TRBJ1-2,-,CSARRGDGYGYTF,TGCAGTGCTAGAAGGGGGGATGGCTATGGCTACACCTTC
-,13,TRBV12-3/TRBV12-4,TRBJ2-5,many,CASKMAGALSQYF,TGTGCCAGCAAAATGGCAGGGGCCTTGAGCCAGTACTTC
TRBD1,14,TRBV7-2,TRBJ1-5,many,CASSSDRGNQPQHF,TGTGCCAGCAGTTCGGACAGGGGGAATCAGCCCCAGCATTTT
TRBD2,15,TRBV7-2,TRBJ2-5,many,CASSLSSGSGETQYF,TGTGCCAGCAGCTTATCTAGCGGGAGTGGAGAGACCCAGTACTTC
-,16,TRBV18,TRBJ2-3,-,CASSPYPSAKGDTQYF,TGTGCCAGCTCACCTTACCCCTCCGCGAAGGGGGATACGCAGTATTTT
-,16,TRBV28,TRBJ1-5,-,CASSLSGGRIDQPQHF,TGTGCCAGCAGTTTATCGGGGGGGCGAATCGATCAGCCCCAGCATTTT
-,13,TRBV29-1,TRBJ1-5,-,CSVWTGAGQPQHF,TGCAGCGTTTGGACGGGGGCAGGGCAGCCCCAGCATTTT
TRBD2,15,TRBV12-3/TRBV12-4,TRBJ2-1,-,CASRVFVGGRDEQFF,TGTGCCAGCAGGGTTTTCGTTGGGGGGAGGGATGAGCAGTTCTTC
-,15,TRBV12-3/TRBV12-4,TRBJ1-5,few,CASSFPGRLNQPQHF,TGTGCCAGCAGTTTCCCGGGACGGCTTAATCAGCCCCAGCATTTT
-,16,TRBV30,TRBJ2-6,few,CAWSLGVSSGANVLTF,TGTGCCTGGAGCCTAGGGGTGAGCTCTGGGGCCAACGTCCTGACTTTC
-,16,TRBV9,TRBJ1-5,-,CASSVDGRVNNQPQHF,TGTGCCAGCAGCGTAGACGGTCGGGTTAACAATCAGCCCCAGCATTTT
-,16,TRBV18,TRBJ1-6,-,CASSPQGTRGFSPLHF,TGTGCCAGCTCACCACAGGGGACGAGAGGATTTTCACCCCTCCACTTT
TRBD2,16,TRBV5-4,TRBJ2-1,-,CASSRPTSGIYNEQFF,TGTGCCAGCAGCCGCCCGACTAGCGGAATATACAATGAGCAGTTCTTC
-,13,TRBV5-1,TRBJ1-5,few,CASSLTGQGPQHF,TGCGCCAGCAGCTTGACAGGGCAAGGACCCCAGCATTTT
TRBD1,16,TRBV7-9,TRBJ2-1,few,CASSLGQGAIDNEQFF,TGTGCCAGCAGCCTCGGACAGGGGGCGATCGACAATGAGCAGTTCTTC
-,12,TRBV28,TRBJ1-5,-,CATERVNQPQHF,TGTGCCACCGAGCGGGTAAATCAGCCCCAGCATTTT
-,11,TRBV28,TRBJ1-1,once,CASSLRGRAFF,TGTGCCAGCAGCCTGAGGGGCAGAGCTTTCTTT
-,15,TRBV7-2,TRBJ2-6,few,CASSSQGPGANVLTF,TGTGCCAGCAGCTCCCAGGGCCCTGGGGCCAACGTCCTGACTTTC
TRBD1,15,TRBV7-2,TRBJ2-7,-,CASSHLQGAPNEQYF,TGTGCCAGCAGCCATCTCCAGGGGGCTCCTAACGAGCAGTACTTC
TRBD1,15,TRBV6-1,TRBJ1-3,many,CASSFTGASGNTIYF,TGTGCCAGCAGCTTCACAGGGGCCTCTGGAAACACCATATATTTT
-,17,TRBV18,TRBJ2-3,few,CASSPRLGTTVTDTQYF,TGTGCCAGCTCACCCCGACTAGGAACAACGGTGACAGATACGCAGTATTTT
-,15,TRBV5-1,TRBJ2-1,-,CGSSLATGSYNEQFF,TGCGGCAGCAGCTTGGCGACAGGTTCCTACAATGAGCAGTTCTTC
TRBD2,15,TRBV5-1,TRBJ2-3,-,CASSLASGGAVTQYF,TGCGCCAGCAGCTTGGCTAGCGGGGGGGCCGTTACGCAGTATTTT
TRBD1,14,TRBV20-1,TRBJ2-1,few,CSATPGQVVNEQFF,TGCAGTGCCACGCCGGGACAGGTGGTGAATGAGCAGTTCTTC
-,17,TRBV6-1,TRBJ1-1,many,CASSPSATGLLNTEAFF,TGTGCCAGCAGTCCCAGTGCAACCGGACTACTGAACACTGAAGCTTTCTTT
TRBD1,15,TRBV7-3,TRBJ1-1,many,CASSLTGDSFTEAFF,TGTGCCAGCAGCTTAACTGGGGACAGTTTCACTGAAGCTTTCTTT
-,15,TRBV7-2,TRBJ1-1,few,CASSLASRVNTEAFF,TGTGCCAGCAGCTTAGCGTCCAGGGTGAACACTGAAGCTTTCTTT
-,12,TRBV5-1,TRBJ2-7,few,CASSESNYEQYF,TGCGCCAGCAGCGAGTCGAACTACGAGCAGTACTTC
TRBD1,17,TRBV6-1,TRBJ1-2,many,CASSQSGGTGLDYGYTF,TGTGCCAGCAGTCAATCGGGGGGGACAGGGCTGGACTATGGCTACACCTTC
TRBD2,15,TRBV6-2/TRBV6-3,TRBJ2-3,-,CASKTSGGRLDTQYF,TGTGCCAGCAAAACTAGCGGGGGGCGTCTGGATACGCAGTATTTT
-,13,TRBV30,TRBJ2-1,-,CAWSSGTRNEQFF,TGTGCCTGGAGCTCCGGGACCCGCAATGAGCAGTTCTTC
TRBD2,18,TRBV4-2,TRBJ2-6,-,CASSQDASGSSGANVLTF,TGTGCCAGCAGCCAAGACGCTAGCGGGAGCTCTGGGGCCAACGTCCTGACTTTC
-,13,TRBV10-3,TRBJ1-5,few,CAISDIGNQPQHF,TGTGCCATCAGTGATATTGGGAATCAGCCCCAGCATTTT
TRBD2,16,TRBV10-3,TRBJ2-5,few,CAISEETGLVGETQYF,TGTGCCATCAGTGAGGAAACGGGACTAGTGGGGGAGACCCAGTACTTC
-,13,TRBV19,TRBJ1-3,few,CASRTFRENTIYF,TGTGCCAGCCGGACCTTCCGTGAAAACACCATATATTTT
TRBD1,15,TRBV7-2,TRBJ1-5,many,CASTPGQGAGQPQHF,TGTGCCAGCACCCCTGGACAGGGGGCCGGTCAGCCCCAGCATTTT
-,15,TRBV9,TRBJ1-6,-,CASSVVSEPRSPLHF,TGTGCCAGCAGCGTAGTCTCCGAGCCCCGTTCACCCCTCCACTTT
-,11,TRBV6-5,TRBJ2-1,-,CASVLLNEQFF,TGTGCCAGCGTCCTACTCAATGAGCAGTTCTTC
TRBD1,13,TRBV7-2,TRBJ1-2,many,CASSRRGQGGYTF,TGTGCCAGCAGCCGCCGCGGACAGGGCGGCTACACCTTC
-,14,TRBV12-3/TRBV12-4,TRBJ1-1,many,CASSSMGMNTEAFF,TGTGCCAGCAGTTCTATGGGGATGAACACTGAAGCTTTCTTT
TRBD1,14,TRBV5-6,TRBJ2-1,-,CASSPGTGMNEQFF,TGTGCCAGCAGTCCCGGGACAGGGATGAATGAGCAGTTCTTC
-,13,TRBV28,TRBJ2-7,few,CASSLGTIYEQYF,TGTGCCAGCAGTTTAGGGACAATCTACGAGCAGTACTTC
-,15,TRBV7-2,TRBJ2-7,many,CASSVILRGLGEQYF,TGTGCCAGCAGCGTAATCCTGCGGGGGCTCGGCGAGCAGTACTTC
TRBD2,14,TRBV18,TRBJ2-1,-,CASSGTSANNEQFF,TGTGCCAGCTCCGGGACTAGTGCTAACAATGAGCAGTTCTTC
-,15,TRBV7-2,TRBJ1-4,-,CASSLVYPGEEKLFF,TGTGCCAGCAGCTTAGTTTATCCGGGGGAGGAAAAACTGTTTTTT
TRBD2,19,TRBV24-1,TRBJ2-1,-,CATSDPTLTSGSRFDEQFF,TGTGCCACCAGTGACCCCACGTTGACTAGCGGGAGTAGATTCGATGAGCAGTTCTTC